A selection of T cell receptor beta chains follows, all from one sample in a study of cytomegalovirus exposure and HLA in healthy donors. This table comes from immunoSEQ multiplex PCR, and its TCRdb copy is limited to in-frame clones, with some not included. The top ten clones hold 11% of a sample with fewer than 130,000 clones, 60% to 75% of them seen once. Sample: PBMCs. The receptors shown here come from a middle-aged man in good health and CMV-seropositive. The CDR3 runs from the conserved cysteine through the conserved F or W. Each record gives: V gene, J gene, D gene, clone size, CDR3 protein, CDR3 DNA. D genes are given only for firm matches. Only some rows state a clone size, as once, few, many or a class for expanded clones.

V: TRBV30; J: TRBJ2-3; D: TRBD2; size: -; CDR3: CAWSEGGSPSTDTQYF; DNA: TGTGCCTGGAGTGAAGGCGGGAGCCCTAGCACAGATACGCAGTATTTT
V: TRBV2; J: TRBJ2-7; D: TRBD2; size: -; CDR3: CASSDSASGTLTYEQYF; DNA: TGTGCCAGCAGTGACTCGGCTAGCGGGACTCTCACCTACGAGCAGTACTTC
V: TRBV28; J: TRBJ1-5; D: TRBD1; size: -; CDR3: CASSAGQVNQPQHF; DNA: TGTGCCAGCAGCGCGGGACAGGTGAATCAGCCCCAGCATTTT
V: TRBV6-5; J: TRBJ2-1; D: TRBD1; size: -; CDR3: CASSSGDRGHEQFF; DNA: TGTGCCAGCAGTTCCGGGGACAGGGGCCATGAGCAGTTCTTC
V: TRBV7-2; J: TRBJ2-7; D: TRBD2; size: few; CDR3: CASSLFPTSGRYEQYF; DNA: TGTGCCAGCAGCTTATTCCCAACTAGCGGGAGATACGAGCAGTACTTC
V: TRBV25-1; J: TRBJ2-3; D: -; size: once; CDR3: CASSDRPDHTQYF; DNA: TGTGCCAGCAGTGACAGGCCCGACCATACGCAGTATTTT
V: TRBV2; J: TRBJ2-5; D: -; size: -; CDR3: CANLQRETQYF; DNA: TGTGCCAACCTCCAGCGGGAGACCCAGTACTTC
V: TRBV6-5; J: TRBJ1-1; D: -; size: few; CDR3: CASRLSLSNTEAFF; DNA: TGTGCCAGTAGACTGTCATTGAGTAACACTGAAGCTTTCTTT
V: TRBV29-1; J: TRBJ1-2; D: -; size: -; CDR3: CSVGQIANYGYTF; DNA: TGCAGCGTCGGACAGATTGCTAACTATGGCTACACCTTC
V: TRBV6-5; J: TRBJ2-7; D: -; size: -; CDR3: CASSDLRGTEQYF; DNA: TGTGCCAGCAGTGATCTCAGGGGAACCGAGCAGTACTTC
V: TRBV7-9; J: TRBJ2-3; D: -; size: -; CDR3: CASSLGVGETDTQYF; DNA: TGTGCCAGCAGCTTAGGGGTGGGAGAGACAGATACGCAGTATTTT
V: TRBV4-2; J: TRBJ2-1; D: TRBD2; size: once; CDR3: CASSPTSGPYNEQFF; DNA: TGTGCCAGCAGCCCGACTAGCGGGCCCTACAATGAGCAGTTCTTC
V: TRBV5-1; J: TRBJ2-3; D: -; size: few; CDR3: CASSLGSRSTDTQYF; DNA: TGCGCCAGCAGCTTGGGAAGTCGGAGCACAGATACGCAGTATTTT
V: TRBV6-4; J: TRBJ2-1; D: -; size: -; CDR3: CASSDSQRSSYNEQFF; DNA: TGTGCCAGCAGTGACTCACAGCGGAGCTCCTACAATGAGCAGTTCTTC
V: TRBV2; J: TRBJ1-4; D: -; size: -; CDR3: CASSPQGSANEKLFF; DNA: TGTGCCAGCAGCCCACAGGGTTCGGCTAATGAAAAACTGTTTTTT
V: TRBV14; J: TRBJ2-5; D: -; size: -; CDR3: CASSQLQGIVETQYF; DNA: TGTGCCAGCAGCCAGCTACAGGGTATCGTGGAGACCCAGTACTTC
V: TRBV11-3; J: TRBJ2-2; D: -; size: few; CDR3: CASSSYQDTGELFF; DNA: TGTGCCAGCAGCTCCTATCAGGACACCGGGGAGCTGTTTTTT